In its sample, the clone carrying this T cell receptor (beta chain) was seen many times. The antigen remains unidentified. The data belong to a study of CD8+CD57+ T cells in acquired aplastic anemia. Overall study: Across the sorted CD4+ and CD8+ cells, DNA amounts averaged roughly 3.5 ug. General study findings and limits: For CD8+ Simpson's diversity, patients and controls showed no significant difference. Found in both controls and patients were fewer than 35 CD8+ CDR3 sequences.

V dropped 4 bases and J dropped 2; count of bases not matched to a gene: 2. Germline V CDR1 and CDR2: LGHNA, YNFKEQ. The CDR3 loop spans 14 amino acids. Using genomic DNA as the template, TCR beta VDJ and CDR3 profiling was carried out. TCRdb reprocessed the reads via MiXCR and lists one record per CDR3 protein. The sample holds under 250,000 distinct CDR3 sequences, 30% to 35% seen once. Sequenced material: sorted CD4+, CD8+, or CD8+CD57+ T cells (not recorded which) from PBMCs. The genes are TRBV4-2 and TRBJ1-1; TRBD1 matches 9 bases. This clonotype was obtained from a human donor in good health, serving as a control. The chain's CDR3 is CASSRGQGNTEAFF. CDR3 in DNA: TGTGCCAGCAGCCGGGGACAGGGCAACACTGAAGCTTTCTTT.